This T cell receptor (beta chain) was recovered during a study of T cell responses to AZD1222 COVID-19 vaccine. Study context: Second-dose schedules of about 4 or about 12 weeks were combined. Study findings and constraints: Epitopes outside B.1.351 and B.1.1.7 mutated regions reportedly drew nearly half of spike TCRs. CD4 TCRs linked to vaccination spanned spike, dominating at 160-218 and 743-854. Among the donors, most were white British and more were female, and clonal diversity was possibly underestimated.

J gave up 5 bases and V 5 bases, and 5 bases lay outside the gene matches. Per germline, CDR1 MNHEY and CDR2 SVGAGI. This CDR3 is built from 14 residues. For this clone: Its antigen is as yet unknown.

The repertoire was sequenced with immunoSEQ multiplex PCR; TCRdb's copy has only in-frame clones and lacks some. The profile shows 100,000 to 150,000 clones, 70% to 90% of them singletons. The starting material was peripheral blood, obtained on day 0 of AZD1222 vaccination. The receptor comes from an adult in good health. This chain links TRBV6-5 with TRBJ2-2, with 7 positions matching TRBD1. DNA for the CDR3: TGTGCCAGCAGTCCAACAGGGGAGACCGGGGAGCTGTTTTTT. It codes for CASSPTGETGELFF.